Detailed here is one TCR beta chain. The antigen remains unidentified. TCRdb reprocessed the 5' RACE reads and keeps a single row for each CDR3 protein, giving no DNA. Its listing shows about 450,000 distinct CDR3 sequences. This specimen belongs to a study of T cells expressing NK-cell markers. Study-level information: Eight donors were sequenced, seven testing HCMV-seropositive and one testing seronegative.

Whole-study results and caveats: The contribution of dominant NKG2C+ clonotypes to CD8+ T cells in more than five donors was roughly 1.0-7.5%.

The sample consisted of blood T cells: a sorted CD56 or NKG2C T cell subset, CD4+ or CD8+ T cells, or bulk PBMC T cells (not recorded which). This receptor was identified in a woman between 18 and 75 years old in good health.

CDR3 sequence: CASSLLSAPNTGELFF. The rearrangement links TRBV5-6 to TRBJ2-2; as DNA is missing, the TRBD2 call by TCRdb cannot be tested. The germline gives CDR1 SGHDT, CDR2 YYEEEE. CDR3 length: 16 amino acids.